The entry that follows covers one T cell receptor (beta chain) sequence. Antigen unknown. The source of the sample is a study of cytomegalovirus exposure and HLA in healthy donors. Study outcomes and limitations: Presence/absence analyses treated sequencing depth as roughly uniform across donors. Under in vitro conditions, a few CMV-associated chains were confirmed as specific for CMV antigens.

In the PCR, 60 Vbeta and 13 Jbeta primers were used. Generated by immunoSEQ multiplex PCR, the TCRdb table keeps only in-frame clones and is missing some. Found here are more than 150,000 clones, 77% of them singletons; the top ten hold 1.4%. The sequencing sample was made of PBMCs. The sequence derives from a man between 18 and 29 years old in good health and CMV-seronegative.

The CDR3 DNA reads TGTGCCAGCAGTGGGGGGGGGACTAGCGGGAGGCGTGAGCAGTTCTTC. This gives the protein CASSGGGTSGRREQFF. The chain links TRBV2 to TRBJ2-1, with TRBD2 matching over 15 bases. Trimming took 4 bases from V and 9 from J; bases not matched to a gene: 7. Per germline, CDR1 SNHLY and CDR2 FYNNEI. The CDR3 contains 16 residues.